The T cell receptor (beta chain) under discussion was sequenced for a study of T cell responses to AZD1222 COVID-19 vaccine. Study background: Second-dose schedules of about 4 or about 12 weeks were combined. Regarding the study as a whole: In a largely white British group with more females than males, clonal diversity was possibly underestimated.

Comment on this clone: Its specificity is unknown.

CDR3 size: 13 residues. Trimming removed 6 bases from V and 8 bases from J, with 16 bases in between. The germline V gene encodes CDR1 MNHEY and CDR2 SVGAGI. TCRdb's table, derived via immunoSEQ multiplex PCR, lists solely in-frame clones and lacks some. This sample has about 130,000 clones, with about nine tenths found just once. The sample consisted of peripheral blood, taken on day 0 of AZD1222 vaccination. This receptor was taken from an adult in good health. The rearrangement joins TRBV6-5 to TRBJ1-1; D may be TRBD1 (5 bases). The CDR3 spells CASSLWDLSEAFF. For the CDR3, the DNA is TGTGCCAGCAGCCTGTGGGACCTTTCAGAAGCTTTCTTT.